This TCR beta chain was captured by sequencing in a study of CD8 T cells in ankylosing spondylitis. There are many counts of this clonotype. TCRdb re-derived calls from the 5' RACE reads in MiXCR, one entry per CDR3 protein. The sample contains about 92,000 distinct CDR3 sequences, just under 9% of which appear only once. The CDR3 contains 14 residues. J was trimmed by 5 bases and V by 0 bases; bases with no gene match: 2. CDR1 and CDR2 (germline): PRHDT, FYEKMQ (reference sequence). This clonotype originated in a male donor with ankylosing spondylitis or in good health (not recorded which). Sequenced input: blood, either unsorted or a sorted T cell fraction (not recorded which). The chain joins TRBV13 to TRBJ2-7; 9 nucleotides match TRBD1. CDR3 amino acids: CASSLGQGANEQYF. For the CDR3, the DNA is TGTGCCAGCAGCTTAGGACAGGGGGCTAACGAGCAGTACTTC.